The 21 T cell receptor beta chains listed next were all sequenced from one sample in a study of OX40 agonist ivuxolimab in advanced cancers. Sequenced by immunoSEQ multiplex PCR; TCRdb stores in-frame clones only, minus some. The data hold some 25,000 clones, with roughly 85% observed a single time. Here the sequenced sample was CD4+ or CD8+ T cells sorted from blood, taken in a trial of the OX40 agonist ivuxolimab. Every receptor here comes from an adult with an advanced solid tumor such as melanoma, head and neck, liver or kidney cancer.

The chain recombines TRBV7-3 with TRBJ2-7; 9 nucleotides align to TRBD2. Germline CDR1 is SGHTA and CDR2 is FQGTGA. Germline trimming cut 1 base from V and 2 bases from J; bases unmatched to any gene: 18. This CDR3 is built from 20 residues. In DNA, the CDR3 is TGTGCCAGCAGCTTAAAGGTGCGCGCTAGCGGGAAGAAACGACCCTACGAGCAGTACTTC. It is translated as CASSLKVRASGKKRPYEQYF.

This chain uses TRBV27 with TRBJ2-5; 9 bases agree with TRBD1. The germline gives CDR1 MNHEY, CDR2 SMNVEV (reference sequence). The CDR3 sequence is 13 residues long. V dropped 7 bases and J dropped 3; count of bases not matched to a gene: 3. CDR3 loop: CASTRTGEETQYF. CDR3 DNA: TGTGCCAGCACCCGGACAGGGGAAGAGACCCAGTACTTC.

The chain has TRBV4-1 and TRBJ2-5; D not resolved. Between the trimmed V and J ends, which lost 1 base and 3 bases, there was a span of 9 bases. This CDR3 contains 14 residues. CDR1 and CDR2 (germline): MGHRA, YSYEKL. The CDR3 DNA sequence: TGCGCCAGCAGCCAAGGCGTGGAAGAAGAGACCCAGTACTTC. It translates to CASSQGVEEETQYF.

This clone has just a few counts. CDR3 bases: TGTGCTAGTGGTCCCCCCTACGTCACTGAAGCTTTCTTT. It encodes CASGPPYVTEAFF. The chain links TRBV12-5 to TRBJ1-1; D not resolved. Trimming left V 5 bases short and J 4 bases short, with 11 bases between. The CDR3 runs to 13 residues. Germline values: CDR1 LGHNT, CDR2 FRNRAP.

In DNA form, the CDR3 reads TGTGCCAGCAGCGTAGTCCCAAGCTCTGGAAACACCATATATTTT. The encoded protein is CASSVVPSSGNTIYF. The chain joins TRBV9 to TRBJ1-3; D gene unclear. The CDR3 spans 15 residues. Germline loops: CDR1 SGDLS, CDR2 YYNGEE. The V end lost 0 bases, the J end lost 0 bases, and 7 bases lay between the germline ends.

The rearrangement uses TRBV11-2 and TRBJ2-1; 13 bases match TRBD2. CDR1 is SGHAT and CDR2 is FQNNGV in the germline V gene. The ends lost 5 bases at V and 0 bases at J; junction bases unmatched: 10. The CDR3 totals 19 residues. CDR3 residues: CASSPTSGRLLSSYNEQFF. DNA of the CDR3: TGTGCCAGCAGCCCGACTAGCGGGAGGCTCCTGAGCTCCTACAATGAGCAGTTCTTC.

This CDR3 reads CASSFRGGTDTQYF. The CDR3 nucleotides read TGTGCCAGCAGCTTCCGAGGGGGTACAGATACGCAGTATTTT. The chain joins TRBV5-4 to TRBJ2-3; possible D gene TRBD1, 6 bases. CDR1 SGHNT and CDR2 YYREEE come from the germline V gene (reference sequence). The V and J ends lost 2 bases and 3 bases respectively, with 10 bases between them. CDR3 length: 14 amino acids.

V and J are TRBV29-1 and TRBJ1-2; D not resolved. Germline CDR1 reads SQVTM; CDR2 reads ANQGSEA. The CDR3 is 16 amino acids. The V end was cut by 2 bases, the J end by 1 base, with 17 bases between. The CDR3 loop is CSVERPAADLNYGYTF. For the CDR3, the DNA is TGCAGCGTTGAACGTCCGGCAGCGGATCTTAACTATGGCTACACCTTC.

This clone came up a few times. The gene calls are TRBV2 and TRBJ2-1, with 9 positions matching TRBD1. The CDR3 length is 13 residues. From germline, CDR1 is SNHLY and CDR2 FYNNEI. The ends lost 7 bases at V and 7 bases at J; junction bases unmatched: 5. The CDR3 sequence is CASIGTGKNEQFF. As DNA, the CDR3 is TGTGCCAGCATAGGGACAGGGAAGAATGAGCAGTTCTTC.

The CDR3 DNA sequence: TGTGCCAGCAGTTACGCGGGACTACTATACAATGAGCAGTTCTTC. Encoded protein: CASSYAGLLYNEQFF. V usage is TRBV27 and J usage is TRBJ2-1, with TRBD2 identical over 7 bases. The CDR3 length is 15 residues. The germline gives CDR1 MNHEY, CDR2 SMNVEV (reference sequence). With V trimmed by 4 bases and J by 4 bases, 7 bases remained unmatched.

This clone was detected once. The CDR3 region is CASSRTLTEAFF. The CDR3 DNA reads as TGCGCCAGCAGCAGGACCTTAACTGAAGCTTTCTTT. The chain recombines TRBV10-1 with TRBJ1-1; D not certain. The germline V gene has CDR1 WNHNN and CDR2 SYGVQD (reference sequence). The CDR3 sequence is 12 residues long. Trimming took 6 bases from V and 5 from J, leaving 10 bases between them.

The chain carries TRBV19 and TRBJ1-2; 12 bases line up with TRBD1. The CDR3 is made up of 14 amino acids. The trim removed 6 bases at V and 7 bases at J, leaving 6 bases unmatched. Germline CDR1 reads LNHDA; CDR2 reads SQIVND (reference sequence). CDR3 DNA sequence: TGTGCCAGTAGATTGGGACAGGGGGCGGCTGGCTACACCTTC. Amino acids: CASRLGQGAAGYTF.

The chain recombines TRBV7-9 with TRBJ1-1, with D hard to call. Germline loops: CDR1 SEHNR, CDR2 FQNEAQ (reference sequence). The CDR3 spans 13 residues. V was clipped by 1 base and J by 3 bases, with 6 bases between them. The CDR3 DNA sequence: TGTGCCAGCAGCTTAGTGGGATACACTGAAGCTTTCTTT. It yields the protein CASSLVGYTEAFF.

The J gene is TRBJ2-1, the V gene TRBV5-1; 8 bases map to TRBD2. The J segment lost 6 bases and the V segment lost 3 bases, leaving 2 bases of the junction unmatched. In germline, CDR1 is SGHRS, CDR2 YFSETQ. CDR3 length: 13 residues. The CDR3 DNA reads TGCGCCAGCAGCTCCGGGACTAGCAATGAGCAGTTCTTC. Its translation: CASSSGTSNEQFF.

V is TRBV19 and J is TRBJ1-5; unclear D gene. From germline, CDR1 is LNHDA and CDR2 SQIVND (reference sequence). Trimming shortened V by 4 bases and J by 3 bases, and 16 bases separated the two germline ends. The CDR3 is 16 amino acids. This CDR3 reads CASSTGSWPPNQPQHF. As DNA, the CDR3 is TGTGCCAGTAGTACAGGTTCCTGGCCCCCCAATCAGCCCCAGCATTTT.

This chain joins TRBV15 and TRBJ2-1; no clear D. Germline-derived CDR1 and CDR2 are LNHNV and YYDKDF (reference sequence). Trimming took off 1 base at V and 0 bases at J, with 10 bases between the two ends. The CDR3 is 16 amino acids. As DNA, the CDR3 is TGTGCCACCAGCAGAGGGGCTAGTTTCTCCTACAATGAGCAGTTCTTC. It specifies CATSRGASFSYNEQFF.

CDR3: CASSPQGTDGTDTQYF. The CDR3 DNA sequence: TGTGCCAGCAGTCCCCAAGGGACAGACGGCACAGATACGCAGTATTTT. This chain joins TRBV28 and TRBJ2-3, with 7 nucleotides matching TRBD1. Germline CDR1 reads MDHEN; CDR2 reads SYDVKM. There are 16 residues in the CDR3. With 5 bases clipped from V and 1 base from J, the junction kept 9 bases outside the gene matches.

V is TRBV7-6 and J is TRBJ2-5; the match to TRBD2 covers 15 bases. This CDR3 has 16 amino acids. CDR1 SGHVS and CDR2 FNYEAQ come from the germline V gene. The junction had 5 bases not matched to a gene; V was cut back by 5 bases and J by 4 bases. In nucleotides, the CDR3 is TGTGCCAGCAGCCCCGGACTAGCGGGGGGGTTAGAGACCCAGTACTTC. Translation gives CASSPGLAGGLETQYF.

This rearrangement joins TRBV4-2 to TRBJ2-7; 12 bases fit TRBD1. CDR1 and CDR2 from the germline V gene are LGHNA and YNFKEQ. The CDR3 contains 15 residues. The V and J ends lost 1 base and 7 bases, in that order; junction bases with no gene match: 5. This chain's CDR3 is CASSQAGTGGNEQYF. The CDR3 region has the DNA TGTGCCAGCAGCCAAGCCGGGACAGGGGGCAATGAGCAGTACTTC.

This clone appeared a few times. The CDR3: CASSDGLAGIETQYF. The CDR3 nucleotides are TGTGCCAGCAGTGATGGGCTAGCGGGAATCGAGACCCAGTACTTC. The V and J genes are TRBV2 and TRBJ2-5, with 9 bases that match TRBD2. The CDR3 is 15 residues long. Germline V CDR1 and CDR2: SNHLY, FYNNEI. Trimming took 3 bases from V and 5 from J; bases not matched to a gene: 7.

The V and J genes are TRBV27 and TRBJ2-1, with D perhaps matching TRBD2 (6 bases). Trimming left V 5 bases short and J 3 bases short, with 14 bases between. Germline-derived CDR1 and CDR2 are MNHEY and SMNVEV (reference sequence). This CDR3 is built from 15 residues. CDR3: CASSPSGGNYNEQFF. The CDR3 nucleotides are TGTGCCAGCAGTCCCTCCGGCGGGAACTACAATGAGCAGTTCTTC.